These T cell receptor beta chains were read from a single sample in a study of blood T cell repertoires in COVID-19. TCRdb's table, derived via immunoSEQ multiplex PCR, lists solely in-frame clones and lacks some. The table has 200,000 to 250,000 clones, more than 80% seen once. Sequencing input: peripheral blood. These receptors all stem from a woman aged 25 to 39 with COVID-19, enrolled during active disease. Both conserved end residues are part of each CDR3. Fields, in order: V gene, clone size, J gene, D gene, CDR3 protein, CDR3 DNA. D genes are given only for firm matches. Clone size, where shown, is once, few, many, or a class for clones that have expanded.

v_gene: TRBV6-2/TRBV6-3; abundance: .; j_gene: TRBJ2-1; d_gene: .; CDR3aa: CASSSLAGGSYNEQFF; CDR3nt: TGTGCCAGCAGTAGTCTAGCCGGGGGCTCCTACAATGAGCAGTTCTTC
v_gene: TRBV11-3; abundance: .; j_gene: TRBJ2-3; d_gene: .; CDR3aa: CASSSTGFADTQYF; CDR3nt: TGTGCCAGCAGCTCTACAGGGTTCGCAGATACGCAGTATTTT
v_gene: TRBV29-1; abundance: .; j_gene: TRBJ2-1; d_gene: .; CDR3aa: CSHSSLDEQFF; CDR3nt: TGCAGCCATAGCTCCCTAGATGAGCAGTTCTTC
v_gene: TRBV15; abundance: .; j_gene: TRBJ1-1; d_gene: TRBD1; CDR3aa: CATTTGIDAEAFF; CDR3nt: TGTGCCACCACGACAGGGATTGACGCTGAAGCTTTCTTT
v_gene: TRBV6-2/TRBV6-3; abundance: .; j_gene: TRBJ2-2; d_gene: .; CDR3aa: CASSVRPNRDTGELFF; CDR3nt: TGTGCCAGCAGTGTACGGCCTAATCGGGACACCGGGGAGCTGTTTTTT
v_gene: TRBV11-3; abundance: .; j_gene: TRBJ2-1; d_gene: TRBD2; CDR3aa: CASSPPGRVHNEQFF; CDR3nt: TGTGCCAGCAGCCCTCCGGGGAGGGTCCACAATGAGCAGTTCTTC
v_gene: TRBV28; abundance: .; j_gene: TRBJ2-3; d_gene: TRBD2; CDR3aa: CASSLGGGNRDTQYF; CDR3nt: TGTGCCAGCAGTTTGGGCGGGGGGAATAGAGATACGCAGTATTTT
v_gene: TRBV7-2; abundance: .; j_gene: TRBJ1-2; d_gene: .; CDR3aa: CASSFLTAVYGYTF; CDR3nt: TGTGCCAGCAGCTTTTTGACAGCCGTCTATGGCTACACCTTC
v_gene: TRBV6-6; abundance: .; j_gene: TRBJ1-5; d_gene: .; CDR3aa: CASSAVREPQHF; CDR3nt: TGTGCCAGCAGTGCGGTCCGTGAACCCCAGCATTTT
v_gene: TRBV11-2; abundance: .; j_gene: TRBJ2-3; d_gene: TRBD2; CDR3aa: CASSPSAGGETDTQYF; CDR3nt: TGTGCCAGCAGCCCATCAGCGGGGGGGGAGACAGATACGCAGTATTTT
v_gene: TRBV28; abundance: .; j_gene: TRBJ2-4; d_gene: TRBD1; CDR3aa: CASSPTGVGKNIQYF; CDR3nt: TGTGCCAGCAGCCCCACAGGGGTGGGCAAAAACATTCAGTACTTC
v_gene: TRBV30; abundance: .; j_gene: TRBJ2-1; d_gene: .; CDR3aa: CAWSARNEQFF; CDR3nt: TGTGCCTGGAGTGCCCGCAATGAGCAGTTCTTC
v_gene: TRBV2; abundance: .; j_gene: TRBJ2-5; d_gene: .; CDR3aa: CASNLASGETQYF; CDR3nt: TGTGCCAGCAACCTGGCCAGCGGAGAGACCCAGTACTTC
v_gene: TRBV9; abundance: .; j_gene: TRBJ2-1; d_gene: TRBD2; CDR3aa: CASSAATSSSYNEQFF; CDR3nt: TGTGCCAGCAGCGCCGCGACTAGCAGCTCCTACAATGAGCAGTTCTTC
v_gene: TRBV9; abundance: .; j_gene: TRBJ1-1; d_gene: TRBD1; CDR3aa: CASSVAQGVNTEAFF; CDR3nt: TGTGCCAGCAGCGTAGCCCAGGGGGTGAACACTGAAGCTTTCTTT
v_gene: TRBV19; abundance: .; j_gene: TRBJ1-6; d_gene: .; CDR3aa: CASSIGAESYNSPLHF; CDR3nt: TGTGCCAGTAGTATAGGTGCGGAATCCTATAATTCACCCCTCCACTTT
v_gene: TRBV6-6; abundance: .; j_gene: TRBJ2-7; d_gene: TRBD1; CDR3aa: CASSQADRGPYEQYF; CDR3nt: TGTGCCAGCAGCCAAGCTGACAGGGGACCCTACGAGCAGTACTTC
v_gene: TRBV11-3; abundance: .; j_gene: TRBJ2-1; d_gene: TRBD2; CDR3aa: CASSLGGTSNEQFF; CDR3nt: TGTGCCAGCAGCTTAGGCGGGACTAGCAATGAGCAGTTCTTC
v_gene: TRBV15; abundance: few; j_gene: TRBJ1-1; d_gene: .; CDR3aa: CATSRDSGGETSEAFF; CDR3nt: TGTGCCACCAGCAGAGATTCGGGGGGCGAGACGTCTGAAGCTTTCTTT
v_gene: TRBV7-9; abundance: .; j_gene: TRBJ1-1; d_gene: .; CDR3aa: CAGTPTGSPEAFF; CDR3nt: TGTGCCGGGACCCCAACAGGGTCGCCTGAAGCTTTCTTT
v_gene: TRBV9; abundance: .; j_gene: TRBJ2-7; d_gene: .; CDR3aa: CASSGGTQSYEQYF; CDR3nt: TGTGCCAGCAGCGGCGGGACTCAGTCCTACGAGCAGTACTTC
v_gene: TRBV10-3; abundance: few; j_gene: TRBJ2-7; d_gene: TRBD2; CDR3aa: CAISESVVRLAEGQYF; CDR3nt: TGTGCCATCAGTGAGTCCGTCGTGAGACTAGCAGAAGGGCAGTACTTC
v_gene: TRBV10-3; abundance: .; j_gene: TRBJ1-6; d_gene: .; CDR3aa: CAISESRGGNSPLHF; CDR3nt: TGTGCCATCAGTGAGTCACGGGGGGGAAATTCACCCCTCCACTTT
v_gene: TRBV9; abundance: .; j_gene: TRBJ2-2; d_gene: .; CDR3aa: CASRTDYPNTGELFF; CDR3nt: TGTGCCAGCCGCACGGACTACCCGAACACCGGGGAGCTGTTTTTT
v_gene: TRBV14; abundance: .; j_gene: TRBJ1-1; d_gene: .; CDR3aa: CASSQDMNTEAFF; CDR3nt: TGTGCCAGCAGCCAGGACATGAACACTGAAGCTTTCTTT
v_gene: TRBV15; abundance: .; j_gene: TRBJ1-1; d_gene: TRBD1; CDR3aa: CATSRPPGTVNTEAFF; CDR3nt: TGTGCCACCAGCAGACCGCCCGGGACAGTGAACACTGAAGCTTTCTTT
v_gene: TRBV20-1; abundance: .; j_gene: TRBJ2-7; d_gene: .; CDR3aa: CSASRGGSTYEQYF; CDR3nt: TGCAGTGCTAGTAGGGGGGGGTCAACGTACGAGCAGTACTTC
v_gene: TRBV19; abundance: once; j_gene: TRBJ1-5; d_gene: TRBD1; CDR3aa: CASSGGASNQPQHF; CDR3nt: TGTGCCAGCTCAGGGGGCGCGAGCAATCAGCCCCAGCATTTT
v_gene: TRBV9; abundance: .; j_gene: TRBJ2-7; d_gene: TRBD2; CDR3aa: CASSALFSVAGGRYEQYF; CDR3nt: TGTGCCAGCAGCGCCCTATTCTCAGTAGCGGGGGGGCGGTACGAGCAGTACTTC
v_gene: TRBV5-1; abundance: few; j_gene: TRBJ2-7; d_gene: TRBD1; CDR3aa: CASSLATGVGYEQYF; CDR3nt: TGCGCCAGCAGCTTGGCCACAGGGGTAGGCTACGAGCAGTACTTC
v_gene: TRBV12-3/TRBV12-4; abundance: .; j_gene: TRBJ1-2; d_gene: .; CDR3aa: CASSFGGYGYTF; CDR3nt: TGTGCCAGCAGTTTTGGCGGGTATGGCTACACCTTC
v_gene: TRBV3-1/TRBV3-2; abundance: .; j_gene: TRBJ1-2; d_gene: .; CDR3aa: CASSPPGGRYTF; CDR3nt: TGTGCCAGCAGCCCCCCGGGGGGCAGGTACACCTTC
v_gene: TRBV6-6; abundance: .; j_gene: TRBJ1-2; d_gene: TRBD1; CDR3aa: CASTRTGDYTF; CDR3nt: TGTGCCAGCACCCGGACAGGGGACTACACCTTC
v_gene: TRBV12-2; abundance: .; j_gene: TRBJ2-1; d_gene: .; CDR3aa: CASRFREREAAEQFF; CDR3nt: TGTGCAAGTCGCTTCCGGGAAAGGGAGGCGGCTGAGCAGTTCTTC
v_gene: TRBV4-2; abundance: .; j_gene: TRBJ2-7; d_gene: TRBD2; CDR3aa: CASSQGGLAGDEQYF; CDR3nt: TGTGCCAGCAGCCAAGGGGGACTAGCGGGAGACGAGCAGTACTTC
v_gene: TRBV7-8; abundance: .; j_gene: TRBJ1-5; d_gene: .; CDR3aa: CASSRSYIQASRNQPQHF; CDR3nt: TGTGCCAGCAGCCGCTCTTATATCCAGGCATCGCGCAATCAGCCCCAGCATTTT
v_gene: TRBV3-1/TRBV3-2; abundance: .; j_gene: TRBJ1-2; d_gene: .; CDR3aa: CASSQVAGDGYTF; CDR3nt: TGTGCCAGCAGCCAAGTCGCAGGGGATGGCTACACCTTC
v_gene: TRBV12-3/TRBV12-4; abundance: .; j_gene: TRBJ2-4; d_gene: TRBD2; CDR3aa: CASSFAGGTIQYF; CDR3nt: TGTGCCAGCAGTTTCGCGGGGGGGACTATTCAGTACTTC
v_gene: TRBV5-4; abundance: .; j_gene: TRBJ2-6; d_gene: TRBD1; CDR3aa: CASSWDTGTGYPGANVLTF; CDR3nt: TGTGCCAGCAGCTGGGATACCGGGACAGGGTACCCTGGGGCCAACGTCCTGACTTTC
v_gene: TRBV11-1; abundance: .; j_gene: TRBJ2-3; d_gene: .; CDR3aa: CASSPRRGTDTQYF; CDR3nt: TGTGCCAGCAGCCCCCGTAGAGGCACAGATACGCAGTATTTT
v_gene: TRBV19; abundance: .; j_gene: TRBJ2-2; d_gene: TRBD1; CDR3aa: CASSIRDRWLGGELFF; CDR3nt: TGTGCCAGTAGTATTAGGGACAGGTGGCTCGGCGGGGAGCTGTTTTTT
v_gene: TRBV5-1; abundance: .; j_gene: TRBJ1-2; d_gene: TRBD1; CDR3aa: CASSSDRGLDGYTF; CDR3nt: TGCGCCAGCAGCTCAGACAGGGGGCTGGATGGCTACACCTTC
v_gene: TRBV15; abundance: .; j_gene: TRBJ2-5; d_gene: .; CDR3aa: CATSREKGWAETQYF; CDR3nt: TGTGCCACCAGCAGAGAAAAGGGGTGGGCAGAGACCCAGTACTTC
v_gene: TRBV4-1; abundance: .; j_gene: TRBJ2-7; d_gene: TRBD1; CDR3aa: CASSQVVGTAYEQYF; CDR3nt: TGCGCCAGCAGCCAAGTGGTCGGGACAGCCTACGAGCAGTACTTC
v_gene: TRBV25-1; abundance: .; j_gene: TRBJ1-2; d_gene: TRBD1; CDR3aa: CASSRGQGARGYTF; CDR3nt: TGTGCCAGCAGTCGCGGACAGGGGGCTCGGGGCTACACCTTC
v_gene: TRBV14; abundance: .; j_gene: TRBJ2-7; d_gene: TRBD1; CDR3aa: CASSQDRGQSEQYF; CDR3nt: TGTGCCAGCAGCCAAGACAGGGGGCAAAGCGAGCAGTACTTC
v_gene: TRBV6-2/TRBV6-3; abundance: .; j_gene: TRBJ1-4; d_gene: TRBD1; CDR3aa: CASSPRTGEDEKLFF; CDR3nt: TGTGCCAGCAGCCCCCGGACAGGCGAGGATGAAAAACTGTTTTTT
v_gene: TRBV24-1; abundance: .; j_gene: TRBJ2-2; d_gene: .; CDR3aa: CATSVSGGANTGELFF; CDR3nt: TGTGCCACCTCTGTATCGGGGGGCGCGAACACCGGGGAGCTGTTTTTT
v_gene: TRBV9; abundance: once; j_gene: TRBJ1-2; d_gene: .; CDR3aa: CASSVSGSNYGYTF; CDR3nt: TGTGCCAGCAGCGTATCGGGATCCAACTATGGCTACACCTTC
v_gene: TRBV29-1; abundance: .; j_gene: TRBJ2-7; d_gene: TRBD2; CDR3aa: CSVETSGTYEQYF; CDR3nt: TGCAGCGTTGAAACTAGCGGGACCTACGAGCAGTACTTC
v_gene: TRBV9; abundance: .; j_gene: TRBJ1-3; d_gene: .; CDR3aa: CASSSSGQRSGNTIYF; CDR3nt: TGTGCCAGCAGCTCCTCCGGACAGCGCTCTGGAAACACCATATATTTT
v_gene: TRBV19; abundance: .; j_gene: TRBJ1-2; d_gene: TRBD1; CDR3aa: CASSTLRAGGDGYTF; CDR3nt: TGTGCCAGTAGTACTCTAAGGGCAGGGGGCGACGGCTACACCTTC
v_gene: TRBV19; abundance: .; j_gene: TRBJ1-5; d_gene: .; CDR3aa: CASSFGEPRRQPQHF; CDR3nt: TGTGCCAGTAGTTTCGGGGAACCCCGAAGGCAGCCCCAGCATTTT
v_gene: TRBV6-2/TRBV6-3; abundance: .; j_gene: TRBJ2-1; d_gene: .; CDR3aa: CASSYWATDNEQFF; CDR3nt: TGTGCCAGCAGTTACTGGGCGACCGACAATGAGCAGTTCTTC
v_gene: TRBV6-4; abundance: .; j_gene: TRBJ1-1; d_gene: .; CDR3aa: CASSDGSGTEAFF; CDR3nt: TGTGCCAGCAGTGACGGGTCAGGGACTGAAGCTTTCTTT